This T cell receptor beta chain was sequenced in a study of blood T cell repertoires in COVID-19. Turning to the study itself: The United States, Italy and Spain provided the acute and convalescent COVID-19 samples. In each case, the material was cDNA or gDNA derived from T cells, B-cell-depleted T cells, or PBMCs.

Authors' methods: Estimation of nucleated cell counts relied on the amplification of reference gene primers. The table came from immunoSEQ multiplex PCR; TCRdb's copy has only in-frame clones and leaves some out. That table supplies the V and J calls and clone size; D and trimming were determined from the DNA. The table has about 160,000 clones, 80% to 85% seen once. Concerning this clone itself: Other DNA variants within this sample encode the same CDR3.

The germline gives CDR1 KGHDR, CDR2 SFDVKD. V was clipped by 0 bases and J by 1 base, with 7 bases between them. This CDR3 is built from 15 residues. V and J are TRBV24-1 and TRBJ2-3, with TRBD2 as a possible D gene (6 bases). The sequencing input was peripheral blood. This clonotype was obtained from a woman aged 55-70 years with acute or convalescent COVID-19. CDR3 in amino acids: CATSDLASGTDTQYF. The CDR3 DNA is TGTGCCACCAGTGATTTGGCTAGCGGCACAGATACGCAGTATTTT.